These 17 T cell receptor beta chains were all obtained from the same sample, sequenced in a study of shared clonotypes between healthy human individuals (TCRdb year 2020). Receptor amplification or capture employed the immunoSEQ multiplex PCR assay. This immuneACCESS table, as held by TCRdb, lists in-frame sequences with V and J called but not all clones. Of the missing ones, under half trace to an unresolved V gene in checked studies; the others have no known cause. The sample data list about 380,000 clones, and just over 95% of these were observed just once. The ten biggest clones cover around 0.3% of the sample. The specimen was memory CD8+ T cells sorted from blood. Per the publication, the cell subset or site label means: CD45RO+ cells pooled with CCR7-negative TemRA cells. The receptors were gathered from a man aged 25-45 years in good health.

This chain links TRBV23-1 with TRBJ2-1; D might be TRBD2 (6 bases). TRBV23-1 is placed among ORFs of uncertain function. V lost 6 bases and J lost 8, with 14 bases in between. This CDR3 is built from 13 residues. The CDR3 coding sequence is TGCGCCAGCAGAATGGGGCGGGGCGATGAGCAGTTCTTC. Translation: CASRMGRGDEQFF.

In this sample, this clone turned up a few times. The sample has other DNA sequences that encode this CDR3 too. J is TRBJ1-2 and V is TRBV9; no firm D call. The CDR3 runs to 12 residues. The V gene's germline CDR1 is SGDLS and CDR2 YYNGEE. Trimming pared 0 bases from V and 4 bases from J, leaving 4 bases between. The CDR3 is CASSVGGYGYTF. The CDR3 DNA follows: TGTGCCAGCAGCGTAGGGGGCTATGGCTACACCTTC.

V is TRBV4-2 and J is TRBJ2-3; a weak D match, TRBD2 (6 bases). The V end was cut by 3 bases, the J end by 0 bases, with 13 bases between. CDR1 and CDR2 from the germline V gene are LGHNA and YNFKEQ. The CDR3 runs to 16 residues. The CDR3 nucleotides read TGTGCCAGCAGCCATTATTTAGCGGCCAGCACAGATACGCAGTATTTT. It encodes CASSHYLAASTDTQYF.

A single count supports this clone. The CDR3 loop is CASSKQGLSSTDTQYF. The CDR3 bases are TGTGCCAGCAGTAAGCAGGGACTATCAAGCACAGATACGCAGTATTTT. The chain employs TRBV7-2 and TRBJ2-3, with 7 nucleotides matching TRBD2. The CDR3 length is 16 residues. Germline V gene data show CDR1 as SGHTA and CDR2 as FQGNSA. Trimming at V came to 6 bases and at J to 0 bases, leaving 9 bases not matched to a gene.

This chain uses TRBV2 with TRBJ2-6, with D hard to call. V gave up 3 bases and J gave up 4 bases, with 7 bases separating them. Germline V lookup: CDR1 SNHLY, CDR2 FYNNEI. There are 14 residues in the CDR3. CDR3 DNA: TGTGCCAGCAGTGATGGGGTAGGGGCCAACGTCCTGACTTTC. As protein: CASSDGVGANVLTF.

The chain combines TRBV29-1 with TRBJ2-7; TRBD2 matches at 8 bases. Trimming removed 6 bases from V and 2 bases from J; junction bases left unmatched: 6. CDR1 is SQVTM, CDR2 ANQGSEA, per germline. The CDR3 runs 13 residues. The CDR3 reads CSVGTRLTYEQYF. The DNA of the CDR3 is TGCAGCGTAGGGACTAGGCTCACCTACGAGCAGTACTTC.

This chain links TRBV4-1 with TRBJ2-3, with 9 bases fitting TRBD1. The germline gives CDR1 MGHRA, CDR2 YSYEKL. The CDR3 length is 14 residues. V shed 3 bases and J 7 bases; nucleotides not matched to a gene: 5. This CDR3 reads CASSQGQGGYTQYF. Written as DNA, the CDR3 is TGCGCCAGCAGCCAGGGACAGGGTGGATATACGCAGTATTTT.

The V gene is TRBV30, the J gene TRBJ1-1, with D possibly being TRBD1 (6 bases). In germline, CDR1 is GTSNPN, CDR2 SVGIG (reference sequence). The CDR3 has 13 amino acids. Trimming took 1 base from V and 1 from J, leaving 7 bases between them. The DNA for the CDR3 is TGTGCCTGGAGTGAGGGACAGAACACTGAAGCTTTCTTT. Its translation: CAWSEGQNTEAFF.

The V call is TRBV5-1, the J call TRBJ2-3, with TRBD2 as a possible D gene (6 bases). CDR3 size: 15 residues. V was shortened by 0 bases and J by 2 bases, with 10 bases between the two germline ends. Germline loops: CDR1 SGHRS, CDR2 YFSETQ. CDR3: CASSLDTSPTDTQYF. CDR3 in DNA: TGCGCCAGCAGCTTGGATACTAGCCCCACAGATACGCAGTATTTT.

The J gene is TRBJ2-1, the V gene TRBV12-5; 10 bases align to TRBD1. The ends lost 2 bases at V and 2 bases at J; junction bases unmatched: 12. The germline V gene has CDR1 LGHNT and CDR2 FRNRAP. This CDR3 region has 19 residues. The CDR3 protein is CASGLNSPSTGGPYNEQFF. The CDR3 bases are TGTGCTAGTGGTTTGAATTCCCCGTCGACAGGGGGCCCCTACAATGAGCAGTTCTTC.

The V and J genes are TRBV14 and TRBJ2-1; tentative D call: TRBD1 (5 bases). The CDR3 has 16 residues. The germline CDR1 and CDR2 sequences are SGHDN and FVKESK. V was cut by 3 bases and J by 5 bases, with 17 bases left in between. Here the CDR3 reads CASSQDDWTSNNEQFF. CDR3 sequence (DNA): TGTGCCAGCAGCCAGGACGACTGGACATCGAACAATGAGCAGTTCTTC.

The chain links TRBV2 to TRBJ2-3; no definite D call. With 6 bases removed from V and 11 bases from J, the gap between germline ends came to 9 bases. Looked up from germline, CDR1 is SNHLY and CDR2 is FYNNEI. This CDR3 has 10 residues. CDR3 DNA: TGTGCCAGCAGGGGGATAGAGCAGTATTTT. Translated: CASRGIEQYF.

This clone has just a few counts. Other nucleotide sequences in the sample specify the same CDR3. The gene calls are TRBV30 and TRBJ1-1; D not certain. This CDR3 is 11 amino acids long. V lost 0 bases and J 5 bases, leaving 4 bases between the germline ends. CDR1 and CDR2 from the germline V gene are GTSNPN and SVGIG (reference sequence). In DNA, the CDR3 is TGTGCCTGGAGTGTACTTACTGAAGCTTTCTTT. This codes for CAWSVLTEAFF. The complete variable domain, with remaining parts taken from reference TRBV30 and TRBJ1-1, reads SQTIHQWPATLVQPVGSPLSLECTVEGTSNPNLYWYRQAAGRGLQLLFYSVGIGQISSEVPQNLSASRPQDRQFILSSKKLLLSDSGFYLCAWSVLTEAFFGQGTRLTVV.

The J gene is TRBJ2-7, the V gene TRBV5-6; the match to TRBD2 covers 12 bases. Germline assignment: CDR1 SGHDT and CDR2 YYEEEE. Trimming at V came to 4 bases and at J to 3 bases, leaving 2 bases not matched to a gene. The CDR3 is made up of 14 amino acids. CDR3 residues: CASSRTSGDYEQYF. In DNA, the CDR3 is TGTGCCAGCAGCAGGACTAGCGGGGACTACGAGCAGTACTTC.

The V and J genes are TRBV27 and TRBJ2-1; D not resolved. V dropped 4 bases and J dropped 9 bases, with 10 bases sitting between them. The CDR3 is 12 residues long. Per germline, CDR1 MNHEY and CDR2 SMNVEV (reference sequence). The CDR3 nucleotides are TGTGCCAGCAGTTACGGTAATAGTGAGCAGTTCTTC. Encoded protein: CASSYGNSEQFF.

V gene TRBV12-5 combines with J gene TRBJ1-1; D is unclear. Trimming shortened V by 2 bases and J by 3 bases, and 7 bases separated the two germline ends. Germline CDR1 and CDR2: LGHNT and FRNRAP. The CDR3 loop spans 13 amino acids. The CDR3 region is CASGLTGYTEAFF. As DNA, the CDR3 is TGTGCTAGTGGTTTGACGGGGTACACTGAAGCTTTCTTT.

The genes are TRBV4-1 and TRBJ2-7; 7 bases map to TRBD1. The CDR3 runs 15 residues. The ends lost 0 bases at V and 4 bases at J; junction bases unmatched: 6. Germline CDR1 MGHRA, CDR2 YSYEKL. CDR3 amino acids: CASSQDARGPYEQYF. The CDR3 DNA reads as TGCGCCAGCAGCCAAGACGCGAGGGGGCCTTACGAGCAGTACTTC.